This TCR beta chain was obtained from a study of cytomegalovirus exposure and HLA in healthy donors. The PCR had 60 Vbeta and 13 Jbeta primers. Produced via immunoSEQ multiplex PCR; TCRdb's table is partial and in-frame only. The table records around 120,000 clones, roughly 82% of them present only once. The CDR3 runs 16 residues. Trimming shortened V by 0 bases and J by 0 bases, and 11 bases separated the two germline ends. The V gene's germline CDR1 is SGDLS and CDR2 YYNGEE. There are a few counts of this clone. The clonotype originates from a man aged 50 to 60 in good health and CMV-seronegative. The V gene is TRBV9, the J gene TRBJ2-3; unclear D gene. Source material: PBMCs. The CDR3, as DNA: TGTGCCAGCAGCGTAGAATACTCCCCGAGCACAGATACGCAGTATTTT. It specifies CASSVEYSPSTDTQYF. The full variable domain, rest sourced from reference TRBV9 and TRBJ2-3, is DSGVTQTPKHLITATGQRVTLRCSPRSGDLSVYWYQQSLDQGLQFLIQYYNGEERAKGNILERFSAQQFPDLHSELNLSSLELGDSALYFCASSVEYSPSTDTQYFGPGTRLTVL.